This T cell receptor beta chain was documented in a study of T cells in localized non-small cell lung cancer. Whole-study findings and limits: Clonality peaked in uninvolved adjacent lung rather than tumor. Increased T cell density in blood showed an association with longer overall survival.

To note about this clone: Its antigen is currently unknown.

TCRdb's table, derived via immunoSEQ multiplex PCR, lists solely in-frame clones and lacks some. The profile covers 37,000 or so clones, with approximately 88% appearing a single time and about 2.5% taken by the ten largest. The length of the CDR3 is 13 residues. Germline CDR1 and CDR2: MNHEY and SMNVEV (reference sequence). V was pared by 6 bases and J by 1 base, with 0 bases of the junction left unmatched. The sequence was obtained from a woman aged 35 to 75 with stage I lung adenocarcinoma. The sequencing here drew on peripheral blood, taken before any cancer treatment. The V gene is TRBV27, the J gene TRBJ2-3; 8 bases are shared with TRBD2. CDR3: CASRLAGTDTQYF. The CDR3 DNA reads TGTGCCAGCAGACTAGCGGGCACAGATACGCAGTATTTT.